This note documents a single T cell receptor (beta chain) sequence. Its antigen is undetermined. This CDR3 contains 17 residues. Trimming removed 8 bases from V and 5 bases from J; junction bases left unmatched: 18. CDR1 and CDR2 from the germline V gene are MNHEY and SMNVEV (reference sequence). Preparation of the TCRbeta library used unique molecular identifiers. TCRdb passed the PCR reads through MiXCR, listing each CDR3 protein once. The table shows 800,000 to 1,000,000 distinct CDR3 sequences, with about 30% occurring only once. This entry comes from a study of T-cell reconstitution after alpha-beta-depleted transplantation in children. Study-wide findings and caveats: The origin of high day-60 TCRbeta diversity in some patients lay in surviving recipient T cells and thymic progenitors. Reportedly, roughly two months post-transplant, alpha-beta T cells arose from several hundred expanded graft clones.

This sequence originates from a boy under two years old who had a stem cell transplant for SCID, so the T cells may come from the graft donor. The chain has TRBV27 and TRBJ2-7; 10 bases fit TRBD1. Sample: PBMCs, mostly from graft donor cells, taken 360 days after TCRalphabeta/CD19-depleted stem cell transplant. As DNA, the CDR3 is TGTGCCAGCTTTATACCGGTCCCGGGACAGGGGTCGAACGAGCAGTACTTC. Translated, it gives CASFIPVPGQGSNEQYF.